These 25 T cell receptor beta chains share one sample of origin, sequenced in a study of blood T cell repertoires in COVID-19. The protocol was immunoSEQ multiplex PCR, while the TCRdb copy is restricted to in-frame clones and leaves out a portion. This table holds 95,000 to 110,000 clones, 91% found once. The sequencing sample was made of peripheral blood. These receptors all stem from a human donor in a cohort sampled during active COVID-19.

The chain carries TRBV5-1 and TRBJ2-2; 11 bases agree with TRBD2. Trimming removed 2 bases from V and 0 bases from J; junction bases left unmatched: 3. Per the germline V gene, CDR1 is SGHRS and CDR2 is YFSETQ. CDR3 size: 17 residues. The CDR3, as DNA: TGCGCCAGCAGCTTTCGACTAGCGGGGCCGAACACCGGGGAGCTGTTTTTT. It encodes CASSFRLAGPNTGELFF.

The chain employs TRBV5-4 and TRBJ1-1; 8 nucleotides align to TRBD1. V was clipped by 2 bases and J by 7 bases; unmatched bases: 7. This CDR3 has 14 residues. Per the germline V gene, CDR1 is SGHNT and CDR2 is YYREEE (reference sequence). The CDR3 spells CASSLRTGTHEAFF. The CDR3 DNA sequence: TGTGCCAGCAGCTTAAGGACAGGGACTCATGAAGCTTTCTTT.

The chain recombines TRBV6-5 with TRBJ2-7; 7 bases match TRBD1. Germline trimming cut 0 bases from V and 6 bases from J; bases unmatched to any gene: 5. CDR3 length equals 14 residues. Germline CDR1 is MNHEY and CDR2 is SVGAGI. This chain's CDR3 is CASSYSMTGTEQYF. CDR3 coding DNA: TGTGCCAGCAGTTACTCTATGACAGGGACCGAGCAGTACTTC.

V usage is TRBV3-1 (or the pseudogene TRBV3-2) and J usage is TRBJ2-7, with 9 nucleotides matching TRBD2. Germline V gene sequence: CDR1 LGHDT, CDR2 YNNKEL (reference sequence). V trimming: 3 bases; J trimming: 7 bases; junction bases outside the gene matches: 13. The CDR3 spans 16 residues. CDR3 coding DNA: TGTGCCAGCAGCCACTCCGGGACTAGCCTCCTTGTGGAGCAGTACTTC. This translates into CASSHSGTSLLVEQYF.

The chain joins TRBV5-5 to TRBJ2-7; 10 positions match TRBD2. The ends lost 7 bases at V and 2 bases at J; junction bases unmatched: 3. CDR1 SGHKS and CDR2 YYEKEE come from the germline V gene (reference sequence). This CDR3 spans 13 amino acids. CDR3 nucleotides: TGTGCCAGCGGACTAGCGGCAACCTACGAGCAGTACTTC. This codes for CASGLAATYEQYF.

V gene TRBV4-3 combines with J gene TRBJ2-2, with D tentatively TRBD1 (5 bases). Germline V gives CDR1 LGHNA, CDR2 YSLEER. The CDR3 is 15 residues long. V was cut by 3 bases and J by 1 base, with 9 bases left in between. The chain's CDR3 is CASSQGLGNTGELFF. CDR3 bases: TGCGCCAGCAGCCAGGGGCTAGGGAACACCGGGGAGCTGTTTTTT.

The J gene is TRBJ2-7, the V gene TRBV5-4, with 7 bases matching TRBD2. The length of the CDR3 is 15 residues. V shed 0 bases and J 3 bases; nucleotides not matched to a gene: 6. Germline CDR1 and CDR2: SGHNT and YYREEE (reference sequence). CDR3 protein: CASSLAGGRDYEQYF. For the CDR3, the DNA is TGTGCCAGCAGCTTGGCCGGCGGGAGAGACTACGAGCAGTACTTC.

This chain connects TRBV6-2 or TRBV6-3 to TRBJ2-2, with 10 bases identical to TRBD2. This CDR3 is built from 17 residues. Trimming removed 2 bases from V and 6 bases from J; junction bases left unmatched: 9. Germline lookup yields CDR1 MNHEY and CDR2 SVGEGT. The CDR3 reads CASSYPSLAGESGELFF. In DNA form, the CDR3 reads TGTGCCAGCAGTTACCCGAGTCTAGCGGGAGAGTCCGGGGAGCTGTTTTTT.

The rearrangement joins TRBV30 to TRBJ2-7; TRBD1 aligns across 8 bases. With V trimmed by 2 bases and J by 5 bases, 11 bases remained unmatched. The CDR3 contains 15 residues. CDR1 is GTSNPN, CDR2 SVGIG, per germline (reference sequence). The DNA of the CDR3 is TGTGCCTGGAGTCCCGTTGGGGACAGGAGCCACGAGCAGTACTTC. This sequence encodes CAWSPVGDRSHEQYF.

The chain couples TRBV5-1 to TRBJ1-2, with D possibly matching TRBD1 (5 bases). Deletions cut 4 bases from V and 6 bases from J, with 13 bases between. The CDR3 has 13 residues. Germline V gene data show CDR1 as SGHRS and CDR2 as YFSETQ. The CDR3 region has the DNA TGCGCCAGCAGCCCAGACAGTTTGGATGGCTACACCTTC. Protein: CASSPDSLDGYTF.

The chain has TRBV7-8 and TRBJ2-5; unclear D gene. V lost 8 bases to trimming and J lost 4 bases, with 20 bases between them. CDR1 and CDR2 from the germline V gene are SGHVS and FQNEAQ. This CDR3 spans 15 amino acids. CDR3 nucleotide sequence: TGTGCCAGCTCACTCGTGGTCCCTAGTGTAGAGACCCAGTACTTC. This encodes CASSLVVPSVETQYF.

In its sample, this clone was seen once. V is TRBV2 and J is TRBJ1-3, with D unresolved. The CDR3 loop spans 15 amino acids. Looked up from germline, CDR1 is SNHLY and CDR2 is FYNNEI. V was shortened by 2 bases and J by 0 bases, with 8 bases between the two germline ends. The CDR3 DNA reads as TGTGCCAGCAGTGAAACGCCAGACTCTGGAAACACCATATATTTT. It encodes CASSETPDSGNTIYF.

The V and J genes are TRBV6-6 and TRBJ2-7; TRBD2 agrees at 7 bases. The CDR3 runs to 13 residues. Per the germline V gene, CDR1 is MNHNY and CDR2 is SVGAGI (reference sequence). The ends lost 2 bases at V and 2 bases at J; junction bases unmatched: 0. CDR3 in amino acids: CASSYGTTYEQYF. CDR3 DNA: TGTGCCAGCAGTTACGGGACTACCTACGAGCAGTACTTC.

The chain combines TRBV4-3 with TRBJ2-6, with D tentatively TRBD2 (5 bases). Germline-derived CDR1 and CDR2 are LGHNA and YSLEER. This CDR3 is built from 15 residues. V was shortened by 5 bases and J by 1 base, with 9 bases between the two germline ends. DNA of the CDR3: TGCGCCAGCAGCTCGGGGTGGTCTGGGGCCAACGTCCTGACTTTC. Its protein product is CASSSGWSGANVLTF.

The chain is built from TRBV30 and TRBJ2-7; tentative D call: TRBD2 (7 bases). CDR3 length: 13 amino acids. Germline assignment: CDR1 GTSNPN and CDR2 SVGIG (reference sequence). V shed 5 bases and J shed 5 bases, with 16 bases lying between them. CDR3 sequence reads: CAWLGGAGDEQYF. DNA for the CDR3: TGTGCCTGGCTAGGGGGGGCCGGGGACGAGCAGTACTTC. Combining the CDR3 with reference TRBV30 and TRBJ2-7 gives the whole variable domain SQTIHQWPATLVQPVGSPLSLECTVEGTSNPNLYWYRQAAGRGLQLLFYSVGIGQISSEVPQNLSASRPQDRQFILSSKKLLLSDSGFYLCAWLGGAGDEQYFGPGTRLTVT.

The chain uses TRBV19 and TRBJ1-2, with a weak D call TRBD1 (6 bases). Germline V gene data show CDR1 as LNHDA and CDR2 as SQIVND (reference sequence). The V end lost 5 bases, the J end lost 3 bases, and 10 bases lay between the germline ends. This CDR3 region has 13 residues. CDR3 amino acids: CASSQDRYYGYTF. The CDR3 DNA is TGTGCCAGTAGTCAGGACAGATACTATGGCTACACCTTC.

A single count supports this clone. The chain carries TRBV18 and TRBJ2-7; a possible D gene is TRBD1 (6 bases). The CDR3 is 14 residues long. Per the germline V gene, CDR1 is KGHSH and CDR2 is LQKENI. The V and J ends lost 5 bases and 3 bases respectively, with 14 bases between them. This chain's CDR3 is CASSIDRSFYEQYF. The CDR3 DNA is TGTGCCAGCTCAATCGACAGGAGCTTCTACGAGCAGTACTTC.

This clone came up once. The genes are TRBV5-1 and TRBJ1-4, with 9 bases fitting TRBD1. The V segment lost 4 bases and the J segment 4 bases; nucleotides outside the gene matches: 2. Germline CDR1 reads SGHRS; CDR2 reads YFSETQ. The CDR3 has 14 amino acids. CDR3 sequence: CASSRDRVNEKLFF. The CDR3 coding sequence is TGCGCCAGCAGCCGGGACAGGGTTAATGAAAAACTGTTTTTT.

V and J are TRBV5-1 and TRBJ1-2; 9 bases map to TRBD1. Germline lookup yields CDR1 SGHRS and CDR2 YFSETQ. V gave up 3 bases and J gave up 6 bases; unmatched junction bases: 9. The CDR3 covers 15 residues. CDR3 DNA: TGCGCCAGCAGCTCATTCACAGGGGGCGCGGATGGCTACACCTTC. It translates to CASSSFTGGADGYTF. The full variable domain, rest sourced from reference TRBV5-1 and TRBJ1-2, is KAGVTQTPRYLIKTRGQQVTLSCSPISGHRSVSWYQQTPGQGLQFLFEYFSETQRNKGNFPGRFSGRQFSNSRSEMNVSTLELGDSALYLCASSSFTGGADGYTFGSGTRLTVV.

The chain couples TRBV3-1 (or the pseudogene TRBV3-2) to TRBJ2-1; 7 nucleotides agree with TRBD1. The CDR3 has 14 residues. The germline gives CDR1 LGHDT, CDR2 YNNKEL (reference sequence). V dropped 4 bases and J dropped 4; count of bases not matched to a gene: 4. The CDR3 loop reads CASSPGQSYNEQFF. For the CDR3, the DNA is TGTGCCAGCAGCCCGGGACAGTCTTACAATGAGCAGTTCTTC.

The rearrangement joins TRBV5-4 to TRBJ2-1; 7 bases are shared with TRBD2. The CDR3 contains 15 residues. Germline loops: CDR1 SGHNT, CDR2 YYREEE (reference sequence). V trimming: 0 bases; J trimming: 3 bases; junction bases outside the gene matches: 3. CDR3 DNA: TGTGCCAGCAGCTTGGGCCTAGCGGACTACAATGAGCAGTTCTTC. This translates into CASSLGLADYNEQFF.

The chain recombines TRBV16 with TRBJ1-6; 7 bases fit TRBD1. Germline V CDR1 and CDR2: KGHSY, FQNENV. V shed 2 bases and J 0 bases; nucleotides not matched to a gene: 10. CDR3 length: 19 amino acids. The DNA for the CDR3 is TGTGCCAGCAGCCAAAGGGGAAGAAGGGGGCGCTCCTATAATTCACCCCTCCACTTT. It yields the protein CASSQRGRRGRSYNSPLHF.

The table lists this clone with a count of one. The chain combines TRBV7-2 with TRBJ1-1; D possibly corresponds to TRBD1 (6 bases). With 6 bases removed from V and 2 bases from J, the gap between germline ends came to 10 bases. The CDR3 contains 13 residues. Germline V gives CDR1 SGHTA, CDR2 FQGNSA. The CDR3 DNA reads TGTGCCAGCAGTTGGACAGCCAACACTGAAGCTTTCTTT. This gives the protein CASSWTANTEAFF. Full variable domain (rest looked up from reference TRBV7-2 and TRBJ1-1): GAGVSQSPSNKVTEKGKDVELRCDPISGHTALYWYRQSLGQGLEFLIYFQGNSAPDKSGLPSDRFSAERTGGSVSTLTIQRTQQEDSAVYLCASSWTANTEAFFGQGTRLTVV.

The chain combines TRBV27 with TRBJ1-5, with 7 bases that match TRBD1. Trimming took 6 bases from V and 2 from J; bases not matched to a gene: 7. The CDR3 is 15 amino acids. CDR1 and CDR2 (germline): MNHEY, SMNVEV (reference sequence). The CDR3 reads CASSSDRAGNQPQHF. CDR3 DNA sequence: TGTGCCAGCAGCTCTGACAGGGCGGGCAATCAGCCCCAGCATTTT.

The chain uses TRBV6-6 and TRBJ1-5, with 9 bases lining up with TRBD1. The CDR3 consists of 17 residues. Germline V gene lookup returns CDR1 MNHNY and CDR2 SVGAGI (reference sequence). The V and J ends lost 5 bases and 6 bases, in that order; junction bases with no gene match: 14. The DNA for the CDR3 is TGTGCCAGCAGTCCCAGGTGGACAGGGGAGCTCAGTCAGCCCCAGCATTTT. The encoded protein is CASSPRWTGELSQPQHF.